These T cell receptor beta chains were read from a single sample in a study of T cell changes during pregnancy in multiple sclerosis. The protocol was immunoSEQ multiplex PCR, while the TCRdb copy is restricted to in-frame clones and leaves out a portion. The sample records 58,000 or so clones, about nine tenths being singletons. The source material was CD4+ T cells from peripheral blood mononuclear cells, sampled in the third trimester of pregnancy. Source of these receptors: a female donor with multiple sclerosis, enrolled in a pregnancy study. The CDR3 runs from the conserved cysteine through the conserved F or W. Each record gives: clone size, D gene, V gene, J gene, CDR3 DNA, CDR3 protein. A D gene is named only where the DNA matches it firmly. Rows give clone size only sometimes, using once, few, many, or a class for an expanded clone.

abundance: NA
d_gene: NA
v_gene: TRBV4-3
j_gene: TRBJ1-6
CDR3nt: TGCGCCAGCAGCCAAGATAACGACCAGGACTTCTCACCCCTCCACTTT
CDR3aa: CASSQDNDQDFSPLHF

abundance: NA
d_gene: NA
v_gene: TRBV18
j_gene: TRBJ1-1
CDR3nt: TGTGCCAGCTCACCTCTCACAGGGACTGAAGCTTTCTTT
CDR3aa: CASSPLTGTEAFF

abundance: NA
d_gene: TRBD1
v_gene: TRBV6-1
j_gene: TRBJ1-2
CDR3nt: TGTGCCAGCAGTGAAGATTCCCCGACAGGGGGCTATGGCTACACCTTC
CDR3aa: CASSEDSPTGGYGYTF

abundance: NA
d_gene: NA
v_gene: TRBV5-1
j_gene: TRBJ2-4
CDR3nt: TGCGCCAGCAGCTTGGTTTTTCAGGGAAAAAACAAAAACATTCAGTACTTC
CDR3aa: CASSLVFQGKNKNIQYF

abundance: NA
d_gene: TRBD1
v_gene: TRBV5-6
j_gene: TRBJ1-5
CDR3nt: TGTGCCAGCAGCCAGACAGGGGCTGGACAGCCCCAGCATTTT
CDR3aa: CASSQTGAGQPQHF

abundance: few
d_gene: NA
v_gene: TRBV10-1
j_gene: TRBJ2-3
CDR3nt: TGCGCCAGCAGTGAGGGCGGTGTAGATACGCAGTATTTT
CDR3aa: CASSEGGVDTQYF

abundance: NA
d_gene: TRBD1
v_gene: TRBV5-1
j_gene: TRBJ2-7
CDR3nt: TGCGCCAGCAGCCTGAGAACGGGACAGAATCCCAATACTCCCTACGAGCAGTACTTC
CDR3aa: CASSLRTGQNPNTPYEQYF

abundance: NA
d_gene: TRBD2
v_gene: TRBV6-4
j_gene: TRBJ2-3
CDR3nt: TGTGCCAGCAGTGATGCGGGGGATGGCACAGATACGCAGTATTTT
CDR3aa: CASSDAGDGTDTQYF

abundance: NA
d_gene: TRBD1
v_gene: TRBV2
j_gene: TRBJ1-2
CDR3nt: TGTGCCAGCAGCACCGACAGGGGAGGGGGCTACACCTTC
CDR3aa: CASSTDRGGGYTF

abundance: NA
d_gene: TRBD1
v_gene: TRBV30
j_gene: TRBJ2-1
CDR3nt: TGTGCCTGGTTTCGGTCGGACAGGGAGTACAATGAGCAGTTCTTC
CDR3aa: CAWFRSDREYNEQFF

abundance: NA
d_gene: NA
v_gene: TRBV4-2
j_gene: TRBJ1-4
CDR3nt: TGTGCCAGCAGCCAAGACGGAGGTACCTCTAATGAAAAACTGTTTTTT
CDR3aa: CASSQDGGTSNEKLFF

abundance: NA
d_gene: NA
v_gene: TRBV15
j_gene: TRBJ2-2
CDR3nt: TGTGCCACCAGCAGAGGGGGGGCGAACACCGGGGAGCTGTTTTTT
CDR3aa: CATSRGGANTGELFF

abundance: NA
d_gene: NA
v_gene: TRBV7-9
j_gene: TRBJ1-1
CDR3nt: TGTGCCAGCAGCTTCGACTCTCGGATGAACACTGAAGCTTTCTTT
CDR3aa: CASSFDSRMNTEAFF

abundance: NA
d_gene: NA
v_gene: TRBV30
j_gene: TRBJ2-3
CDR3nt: TGTGCCTGGACCAGCCGGAGCGGTCTCACAGATACGCAGTATTTT
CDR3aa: CAWTSRSGLTDTQYF

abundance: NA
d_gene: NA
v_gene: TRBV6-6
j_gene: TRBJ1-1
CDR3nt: TGTGCCAGCAGTCCGACACAGGGGAACACTGAAGCTTTCTTT
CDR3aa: CASSPTQGNTEAFF

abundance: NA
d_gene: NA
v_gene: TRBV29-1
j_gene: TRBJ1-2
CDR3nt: TGCAGCGTTGAGCGGACAGCGGATGGCTACACCTTC
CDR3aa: CSVERTADGYTF

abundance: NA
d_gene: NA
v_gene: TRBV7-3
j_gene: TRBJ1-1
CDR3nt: TGTGCCAGCAGCCCCGACACGGGAGCCTTCACTGAAGCTTTCTTT
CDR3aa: CASSPDTGAFTEAFF

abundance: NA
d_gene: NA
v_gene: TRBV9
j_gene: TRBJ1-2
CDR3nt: TGTGCCAGCAGCACGCAGGGTCATGGCTACACCTTC
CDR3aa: CASSTQGHGYTF

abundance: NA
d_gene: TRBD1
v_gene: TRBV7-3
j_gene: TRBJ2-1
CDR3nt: TGTGCCAGCAGCCGGACTGGCGCAGGGGGCTCCCACAATGAGCAGTTCTTC
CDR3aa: CASSRTGAGGSHNEQFF

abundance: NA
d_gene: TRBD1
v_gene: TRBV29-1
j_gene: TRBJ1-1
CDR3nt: TGCAGCGTTATAGGTGGGACAGGGGGCGCCGGTGTCACTGAAGCTTTCTTT
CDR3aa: CSVIGGTGGAGVTEAFF

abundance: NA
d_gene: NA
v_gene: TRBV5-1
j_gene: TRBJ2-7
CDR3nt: TGCGCCAGCAGCTTGTCAGGGCCAGCCTACGAGCAGTACTTC
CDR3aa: CASSLSGPAYEQYF

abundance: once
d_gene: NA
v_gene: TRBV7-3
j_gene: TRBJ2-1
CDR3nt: TGTGCCAGCAGCATTTCGGGGGATCTCTCCTACAATGAGCAGTTCTTC
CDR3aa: CASSISGDLSYNEQFF

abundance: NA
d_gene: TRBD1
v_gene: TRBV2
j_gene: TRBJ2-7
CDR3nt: TGTGCCAGCAGTGAAAACCGGGACAGAGGAGGCCACTTC
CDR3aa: CASSENRDRGGHF

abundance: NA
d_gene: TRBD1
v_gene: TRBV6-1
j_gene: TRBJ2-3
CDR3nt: TGTGCCAGCATCACCGGCAGGGGGCTGCCAGATACGCAGTATTTT
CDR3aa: CASITGRGLPDTQYF

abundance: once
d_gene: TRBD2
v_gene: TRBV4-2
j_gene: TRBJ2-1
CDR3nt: TGTGCCAGCAGCCCTTTAGGACTAGCGTCGGACAATGAGCAGTTCTTC
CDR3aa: CASSPLGLASDNEQFF

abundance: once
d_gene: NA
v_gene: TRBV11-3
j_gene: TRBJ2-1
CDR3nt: TGTGCCAGCAGCTTAGATCAGGCAGGGTCAAGCTCCTACAATGAGCAGTTCTTC
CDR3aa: CASSLDQAGSSSYNEQFF

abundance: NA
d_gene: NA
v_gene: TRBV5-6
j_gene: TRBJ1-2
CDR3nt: TGTGCCAGCAGCTTGGGGTCAGGGGAATCCTATGGCTACACCTTC
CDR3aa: CASSLGSGESYGYTF

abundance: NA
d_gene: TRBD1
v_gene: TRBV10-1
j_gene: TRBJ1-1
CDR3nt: TGCGCCAGCAGTGAGCTGGGACAGGAGGTCACTGAAGCTTTCTTT
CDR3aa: CASSELGQEVTEAFF

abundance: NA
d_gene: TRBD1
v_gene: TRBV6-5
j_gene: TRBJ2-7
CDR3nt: TGTGCCACCGGAAGACAGGGATACTCCTACGAGCAGTACTTC
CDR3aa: CATGRQGYSYEQYF

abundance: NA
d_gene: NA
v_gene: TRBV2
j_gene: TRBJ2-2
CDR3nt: TGTGCCAGCAGTGAACAGGTGTACACCGGGGAGCTGTTTTTT
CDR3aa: CASSEQVYTGELFF

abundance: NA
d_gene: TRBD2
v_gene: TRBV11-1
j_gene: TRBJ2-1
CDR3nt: TGTGCCAGCAGCTTGGGACTAGCGGTGAACAATGAGCAGTTCTTC
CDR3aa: CASSLGLAVNNEQFF

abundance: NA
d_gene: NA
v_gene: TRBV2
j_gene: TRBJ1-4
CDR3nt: TGTGCCAGCTCCCGACAGCTAAATAATGAAAAACTGTTTTTT
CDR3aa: CASSRQLNNEKLFF